Included here is one T cell receptor (beta chain) sequence, with context. Antigen specificity is unknown. This sample is drawn from a study of T cells after posttransplantation cyclophosphamide. General study findings and limits: Later post-transplant blood repertoires were often dominated by donor CD8+ memory clones. TRB overlap between skin or GI tissue T cells and blood was limited. Recipient CMV seropositivity and CMV reactivation strongly tracked TRB clonality.

CDR3 length: 15 amino acids. The germline V and J ends were trimmed by 1 base and 3 bases, with 13 bases remaining between them. Germline V gene data show CDR1 as LNHNV and CDR2 as YYDKDF (reference sequence). Cyclophosphamide on days +3 and +4 followed busulfan-fludarabine conditioning and a marrow graft. Data came from immunoSEQ multiplex PCR; TCRdb stores just in-frame clones and leaves some out. The sample yields about 7,000 clones, approximately 90% seen once. The source of this sequence is a female patient aged 45-65 years who received an allogeneic stem cell transplant from a related donor, was CMV-positive, and had no GVHD. Some T cells could come from the graft donor. The sample consisted of PBMCs, taken approximately 45 months after allogeneic stem cell transplant with posttransplant cyclophosphamide. This chain links TRBV15 with TRBJ2-7; no definite D call. The CDR3: CATSRGQNEVYEQYF. The CDR3, as DNA: TGTGCCACCAGCAGAGGCCAAAATGAGGTCTACGAGCAGTACTTC.